Listed below are T cell receptor beta chains from one sample, sequenced in a study of blood T cell repertoires in COVID-19. Sequenced by immunoSEQ multiplex PCR; TCRdb stores in-frame clones only, minus some. The sample records roughly 73,000 clones, about 69% being singletons. The material sequenced was peripheral blood. These receptor sequences come from a man in his 70s with acute or convalescent COVID-19. The CDR3 runs from the conserved cysteine through the conserved F or W. The D gene is left open where the match is weak. Not every row has a clone size; where given, it reads once, few, many or a size class.

V gene: TRBV28
clone size: NA
D gene: TRBD1
J gene: TRBJ2-7
CDR3 DNA: TGTGCCAGCGGGACAGGGCTATCCGAGCAGTACTTC
CDR3 protein: CASGTGLSEQYF

V gene: TRBV28
clone size: NA
D gene: TRBD2
J gene: TRBJ2-5
CDR3 DNA: TGTGCCAGCAGTTTCCCGACTAGCGGGAGTCCCATTGCGTTAGAGACCCAGTACTTC
CDR3 protein: CASSFPTSGSPIALETQYF

V gene: TRBV19
clone size: NA
D gene: NA
J gene: TRBJ2-1
CDR3 DNA: TGTGCCAGTAGTATAGAAGGGGGTAGATCCTACAATGAGCAGTTCTTC
CDR3 protein: CASSIEGGRSYNEQFF

V gene: TRBV6-6
clone size: few
D gene: NA
J gene: TRBJ1-5
CDR3 DNA: TGTGCCAGCAGTCTCCGGGGAGGGTGGAATCAGCCCCAGCATTTT
CDR3 protein: CASSLRGGWNQPQHF

V gene: TRBV7-8
clone size: NA
D gene: NA
J gene: TRBJ2-2
CDR3 DNA: TGTGCCAGCAGGCTTAGAACCGGGGAGCTGTTTTTT
CDR3 protein: CASRLRTGELFF

V gene: TRBV12-3/TRBV12-4
clone size: NA
D gene: NA
J gene: TRBJ2-1
CDR3 DNA: TGTGCCAGCAGCCTGTACAATGAGCAGTTCTTC
CDR3 protein: CASSLYNEQFF

V gene: TRBV10-3
clone size: NA
D gene: TRBD1
J gene: TRBJ1-1
CDR3 DNA: TGTGCCACCCAACCGGGACAGATTAACACTGAAGCTTTCTTT
CDR3 protein: CATQPGQINTEAFF

V gene: TRBV9
clone size: few
D gene: TRBD1
J gene: TRBJ1-2
CDR3 DNA: TGTGCCAGCAGCGGGACAGGGGGCTATGGCTACACCTTC
CDR3 protein: CASSGTGGYGYTF

V gene: TRBV10-3
clone size: NA
D gene: TRBD1
J gene: TRBJ1-2
CDR3 DNA: TGTGCCATCAGAGGACAGGGGAGCTATGGCTACACCTTC
CDR3 protein: CAIRGQGSYGYTF

V gene: TRBV19
clone size: NA
D gene: TRBD2
J gene: TRBJ2-2
CDR3 DNA: TGTGCCAGTACCTTGACTAGCGGGAGCGCGGCCGGGGAGCTGTTTTTT
CDR3 protein: CASTLTSGSAAGELFF

V gene: TRBV11-2
clone size: NA
D gene: TRBD1
J gene: TRBJ1-5
CDR3 DNA: TGTGCCAGCAGCTTAGATCAAGGGGGCCCGAATCAGCCCCAGCATTTT
CDR3 protein: CASSLDQGGPNQPQHF

V gene: TRBV14
clone size: NA
D gene: NA
J gene: TRBJ2-7
CDR3 DNA: TGTGCCAGCAGCCAACCAGGCCGCTACGAGCAGTACTTC
CDR3 protein: CASSQPGRYEQYF

V gene: TRBV13
clone size: NA
D gene: TRBD1
J gene: TRBJ1-4
CDR3 DNA: TGTGCCAGCAGCGCGAAGGGGGACAGGGAGGACGAAAAACTGTTTTTT
CDR3 protein: CASSAKGDREDEKLFF

V gene: TRBV7-8
clone size: NA
D gene: NA
J gene: TRBJ1-2
CDR3 DNA: TGTGCCAGCAGCCAGGGACATGGATCGCCTGGCTACACCTTC
CDR3 protein: CASSQGHGSPGYTF

V gene: TRBV25-1
clone size: NA
D gene: NA
J gene: TRBJ2-5
CDR3 DNA: TGTGCCAGCAGTGAATTGGGCCAGCCACAAACCCAAGAGACCCAGTACTTC
CDR3 protein: CASSELGQPQTQETQYF

V gene: TRBV7-2
clone size: few
D gene: TRBD1
J gene: TRBJ2-5
CDR3 DNA: TGTGCCAGCAGCTTAGCGACAGGGTCCCAAGAGACCCAGTACTTC
CDR3 protein: CASSLATGSQETQYF

V gene: TRBV27
clone size: NA
D gene: NA
J gene: TRBJ1-1
CDR3 DNA: TGTGCCAGCAGTTTATCCTATACAGGGAACACTGAAGCTTTCTTT
CDR3 protein: CASSLSYTGNTEAFF

V gene: TRBV3-1/TRBV3-2
clone size: NA
D gene: NA
J gene: TRBJ2-3
CDR3 DNA: TGTGCCAGCAGCCAAGCCCCCGTGGGTAGCGGCACAGATACGCAGTATTTT
CDR3 protein: CASSQAPVGSGTDTQYF

V gene: TRBV27
clone size: NA
D gene: TRBD1
J gene: TRBJ1-2
CDR3 DNA: TGTGCCAGCAGCAAGGGGGGACAGGGGGCCTACCTCTATGGCTACACCTTC
CDR3 protein: CASSKGGQGAYLYGYTF

V gene: TRBV5-1
clone size: NA
D gene: NA
J gene: TRBJ2-7
CDR3 DNA: TGCGCCAGCAGCTTGTTTTCAGACTACGAGCAGTACTTC
CDR3 protein: CASSLFSDYEQYF

V gene: TRBV5-1
clone size: NA
D gene: TRBD1
J gene: TRBJ2-2
CDR3 DNA: TGCGCCAGCAGCGGACAGGGAAGGAGGGGGGAGCTGTTTTTT
CDR3 protein: CASSGQGRRGELFF

V gene: TRBV9
clone size: NA
D gene: TRBD1
J gene: TRBJ2-2
CDR3 DNA: TGTGCCAGCAGCGTACCAGGGGGCCCCGGGGAGCTGTTTTTT
CDR3 protein: CASSVPGGPGELFF

V gene: TRBV28
clone size: NA
D gene: TRBD1
J gene: TRBJ1-3
CDR3 DNA: TGTGCCAGCAGTTTAGACAGGGCTGGAAACACCATATATTTT
CDR3 protein: CASSLDRAGNTIYF

V gene: TRBV28
clone size: NA
D gene: TRBD1
J gene: TRBJ2-4
CDR3 DNA: TGTGCCAGCAGTTTGGACAGGAACATTCAGTACTTC
CDR3 protein: CASSLDRNIQYF

V gene: TRBV29-1
clone size: NA
D gene: TRBD1
J gene: TRBJ1-2
CDR3 DNA: TGCAGCGTGCGGACAGGGGTCGGCTACACCTTC
CDR3 protein: CSVRTGVGYTF

V gene: TRBV7-2
clone size: few
D gene: TRBD1
J gene: TRBJ1-2
CDR3 DNA: TGTGCCAGCAGCTTCGACAGGGAGTCTTATGGCTACACCTTC
CDR3 protein: CASSFDRESYGYTF

V gene: TRBV28
clone size: NA
D gene: NA
J gene: TRBJ2-4
CDR3 DNA: TGTGCCAGCAGTTTCAGCGGACTAGCCAAAAACATTCAGTACTTC
CDR3 protein: CASSFSGLAKNIQYF

V gene: TRBV28
clone size: few
D gene: TRBD1
J gene: TRBJ1-2
CDR3 DNA: TGTGCCAGCAGTTCCCCGGGACAGGGAACGGCCTATGGCTACACCTTC
CDR3 protein: CASSSPGQGTAYGYTF

V gene: TRBV7-2
clone size: NA
D gene: NA
J gene: TRBJ1-5
CDR3 DNA: TGTGCCAGCAGCTTAGCGACAAGCAATCAGCCCCAGCATTTT
CDR3 protein: CASSLATSNQPQHF

V gene: TRBV3-1/TRBV3-2
clone size: few
D gene: NA
J gene: TRBJ2-7
CDR3 DNA: TGTGCCAGCAGCCAAGACCGGGACGAGCAGTACTTC
CDR3 protein: CASSQDRDEQYF

V gene: TRBV3-1/TRBV3-2
clone size: NA
D gene: NA
J gene: TRBJ2-2
CDR3 DNA: TGTGCCAGCAGCGTCAGGGGAACGAACACCGGGGAGCTGTTTTTT
CDR3 protein: CASSVRGTNTGELFF

V gene: TRBV5-6
clone size: few
D gene: TRBD1
J gene: TRBJ1-5
CDR3 DNA: TGTGCCAGCAGCTTTTGGACAGGGGGCATTGGCAATCAGCCCCAGCATTTT
CDR3 protein: CASSFWTGGIGNQPQHF

V gene: TRBV28
clone size: once
D gene: NA
J gene: TRBJ2-7
CDR3 DNA: TGTGCCAGCAGTTTCCCGGGGGTGACAGGGACGTACGAGCAGTACTTC
CDR3 protein: CASSFPGVTGTYEQYF

V gene: TRBV19
clone size: NA
D gene: TRBD1
J gene: TRBJ1-1
CDR3 DNA: TGTGCCAGTAGGAATCAGGGGGTGGGGACTGAAGCTTTCTTT
CDR3 protein: CASRNQGVGTEAFF

V gene: TRBV6-5
clone size: NA
D gene: NA
J gene: TRBJ2-3
CDR3 DNA: TGTGCCAGCAGCCCAGTATCGACAGCTACGCAGTATTTT
CDR3 protein: CASSPVSTATQYF

V gene: TRBV28
clone size: NA
D gene: TRBD1
J gene: TRBJ2-7
CDR3 DNA: TGTGCCAGCACCCCGGGACAGGGGGCCCCCGCCCAGTACTTC
CDR3 protein: CASTPGQGAPAQYF

V gene: TRBV6-6
clone size: once
D gene: TRBD1
J gene: TRBJ1-5
CDR3 DNA: TGTGCCAGCAGTTCGACAGGGTCCAATCAGCCCCAGCATTTT
CDR3 protein: CASSSTGSNQPQHF

V gene: TRBV7-6
clone size: NA
D gene: NA
J gene: TRBJ2-2
CDR3 DNA: TGTGCCAGCAGCCGTCTTCGGTCGAACACCGGGGAGCTGTTTTTT
CDR3 protein: CASSRLRSNTGELFF

V gene: TRBV6-6
clone size: few
D gene: TRBD1
J gene: TRBJ1-4
CDR3 DNA: TGTGCCACCGGACAGGGAACTAATGAAAAACTGTTTTTT
CDR3 protein: CATGQGTNEKLFF

V gene: TRBV6-5
clone size: NA
D gene: NA
J gene: TRBJ2-6
CDR3 DNA: TGTGCCAGCAGTAACACGAACTCTGGGGCCAACGTCCTGACTTTC
CDR3 protein: CASSNTNSGANVLTF

V gene: TRBV5-1
clone size: NA
D gene: TRBD1
J gene: TRBJ1-1
CDR3 DNA: TGCGCCAGCAGCTCCCAACAGGGGCTGAACACTGAAGCTTTCTTT
CDR3 protein: CASSSQQGLNTEAFF

V gene: TRBV11-3
clone size: once
D gene: NA
J gene: TRBJ2-2
CDR3 DNA: TGTGCCAGCCGGGACAAGAACACCGGGGAGCTGTTTTTT
CDR3 protein: CASRDKNTGELFF